The entry that follows covers one T cell receptor beta chain sequence. Its cognate antigen is unknown. The junction had 13 bases not matched to a gene; V was cut back by 6 bases and J by 6 bases. The CDR3 totals 15 residues. Per the germline V gene, CDR1 is MDHEN and CDR2 is SYDVKM. The data were produced by immunoSEQ multiplex PCR, yet TCRdb's version contains in-frame clones alone and is incomplete. The sample records around 62,000 clones, 70% to 90% being singletons. Time point noted: week 11, during vaccination. The study gave 300 ug of mutant IDH1 20-mer peptide per vaccine dose, with topical imiquimod. Every donor had a new WHO grade 3 or 4 astrocytoma that was IDH1-mutant, with loss of nuclear ATRX. This entry is derived from a study of a mutant IDH1 vaccine in newly diagnosed glioma. Turning to the study itself: Once 4-6 weeks had passed after radiotherapy alone, vaccination started, or it started with temozolomide cycles. Earlier therapy was either radiotherapy, temozolomide, or both, and most got both. Overall study results and limits: Shifts in the top peripheral T cell clonotypes seemed unrelated to pseudoprogression.

Source: PBMCs, taken from a glioma patient whose treatment included an IDH1 peptide vaccine. The chain is built from TRBV28 and TRBJ2-7; 8 nucleotides line up with TRBD2. This receptor was identified in a middle-aged man with glioma. CDR3 in DNA: TGTGCCAGCAGAAAAAACGTCCCGGGGGGGCGCGAGCAGTACTTC. Its protein product is CASRKNVPGGREQYF.